In this sample, the clone carrying this TCR beta chain turned up many times. TCRdb independently ran MiXCR on the 5' RACE reads; one entry per CDR3 protein. This table holds roughly 710,000 distinct CDR3 sequences, 5.5% to 6.5% found once. The data stem from a study of identical twins. Trimming shortened V by 4 bases and J by 10 bases, and 14 bases separated the two germline ends. This CDR3 region has 14 residues. The sequenced sample consisted of naive T cells sorted from blood. The sequence derives from a man between 18 and 35 years old in good health. This rearrangement joins TRBV12-3 or TRBV12-4 to TRBJ1-6; no clear D. This CDR3 is CASSSGGAGSPLHF. The DNA of the CDR3 is TGTGCCAGCAGTTCCGGTGGTGCTGGGTCACCCCTCCACTTT.